This entry is about one T cell receptor (beta chain). This sample is part of a study of blood T cell repertoires in COVID-19. Across the study: PBMCs, B-cell-depleted T cells, or T cells provided the cDNA or gDNA that made up the material.

Authors' processing steps: Reference gene primer amplification yielded estimated nucleated cell counts. Clones were sequenced by immunoSEQ multiplex PCR, and TCRdb holds only the in-frame ones, with some missing. V, J and clone size are those of that table, while D and trimming were read from the DNA. The repertoire consists of fewer than 50,000 clones, with under 95% occurring once and the leading ten covering almost 4%. Between the trimmed V and J ends, which lost 6 bases and 6 bases, there was a span of 11 bases. CDR1 is KGHDR, CDR2 SFDVKD, per germline. The CDR3 contains 13 residues. Source material: peripheral blood. The genes are TRBV24-1 and TRBJ1-5; D remains ambiguous. The source is a human donor in a cohort sampled during active COVID-19. The CDR3 DNA follows: TGTGCCACCAGTAGAGGGTGGGGTCAGCCCCAGCATTTT. It yields the protein CATSRGWGQPQHF.